What follows are 29 T cell receptor beta chains derived from one specimen sequenced in a study of lymphopenia after photon versus proton radiotherapy. Profiling relied on immunoSEQ multiplex PCR, and the TCRdb table lists in-frame clones only, not all of them. The sample carries about 70,000 clones, around 93% recorded once. The sample was peripheral blood, taken from a patient treated with photon-based radiotherapy. All receptors come from a woman in her 40s with cholangiocarcinoma.

CDR3 sequence: CASSQVREYEQYF. CDR3 sequence (DNA): TGTGCCAGCAGCCAAGTTAGGGAGTACGAGCAGTACTTC. V and J are TRBV4-2 and TRBJ2-7; weak D call: TRBD2 (5 bases). Trimming shortened V by 1 base and J by 4 bases, and 8 bases separated the two germline ends. Germline V gives CDR1 LGHNA, CDR2 YNFKEQ. The CDR3 spans 13 residues.

The rearrangement joins TRBV2 to TRBJ1-2; a possible D gene is TRBD1 (6 bases). From germline, CDR1 is SNHLY and CDR2 FYNNEI. Trimming removed 8 bases at V and 3 bases at J, with 16 bases between. The CDR3 contains 14 residues. The chain's CDR3 is CASSEGGLDYGYTF. In DNA, the CDR3 is TGTGCCAGCTCAGAAGGGGGGCTTGACTATGGCTACACCTTC.

The rearrangement links TRBV7-9 to TRBJ2-7; 9 bases line up with TRBD1. Germline CDR1 is SEHNR and CDR2 is FQNEAQ (reference sequence). J was trimmed by 2 bases and V by 4 bases; bases with no gene match: 6. The CDR3 is made up of 15 amino acids. CDR3 DNA sequence: TGTGCCAGCAGCTCCCCGGACAGGGGAGCCTACGAGCAGTACTTC. It encodes CASSSPDRGAYEQYF.

The chain uses TRBV5-1 and TRBJ2-3, with a possible D match to TRBD1 (5 bases). The germline V gene has CDR1 SGHRS and CDR2 YFSETQ. V was pared by 0 bases and J by 1 base, with 6 bases between. This CDR3 is 14 amino acids long. The CDR3 sequence: CASSLEQGTDTQYF. In DNA, the CDR3 is TGCGCCAGCAGCTTGGAACAGGGCACAGATACGCAGTATTTT.

V and J are TRBV10-3 and TRBJ1-1; D is perhaps TRBD1 (6 bases). The germline gives CDR1 ENHRY, CDR2 SYGVKD. Trimming cost V 6 bases and J 1 base, with 15 bases left between them. The CDR3 contains 15 residues. As DNA, the CDR3 is TGTGCCATCAGCCAGGCGGACAGTTCGAACACTGAAGCTTTCTTT. Amino acid sequence: CAISQADSSNTEAFF.

V is TRBV2 and J is TRBJ1-2; D perhaps matches TRBD1 (5 bases). V was pared by 6 bases and J by 2 bases, with 13 bases between. This CDR3 contains 14 residues. Germline CDR1 SNHLY, CDR2 FYNNEI. CDR3 region: CASSSFGGNYGYTF. The CDR3 DNA sequence: TGTGCCAGCAGCTCATTCGGGGGGAACTATGGCTACACCTTC.

This rearrangement joins TRBV9 to TRBJ2-1; 7 nucleotides match TRBD1. Germline V gene data show CDR1 as SGDLS and CDR2 as YYNGEE. The CDR3 has 17 residues. V lost 4 bases, J lost 0 bases, and 10 bases stayed unmatched. The CDR3 protein is CASSPETGSGSYNEQFF. DNA of the CDR3: TGTGCCAGCAGCCCTGAGACAGGGTCGGGCTCCTACAATGAGCAGTTCTTC.

This clone was seen only once. The rearrangement links TRBV7-8 to TRBJ1-5; D is unresolved. This CDR3 region has 17 residues. Trimming cost V 5 bases and J 0 bases, with 17 bases left between them. Germline-derived CDR1 and CDR2 are SGHVS and FQNEAQ. The CDR3 DNA follows: TGTGCCAGCAGCCCCCAATCCCTTGCACTTAGCAATCAGCCCCAGCATTTT. Translation: CASSPQSLALSNQPQHF. The whole variable domain, filled in from reference TRBV7-8 and TRBJ1-5, reads GAGVSQSPRYKVAKRGQDVALRCDPISGHVSLFWYQQALGQGPEFLTYFQNEAQLDKSGLPSDRFFAERPEGSVSTLKIQRTQQEDSAVYLCASSPQSLALSNQPQHFGDGTRLSIL.

This chain links TRBV4-3 with TRBJ1-1; D is ambiguous. Trimming removed 1 base from V and 0 bases from J, with 9 bases in between. This CDR3 region has 15 residues. Germline values: CDR1 LGHNA, CDR2 YSLEER. The CDR3 spells CASSQGWSVNTEAFF. The CDR3 DNA is TGCGCCAGCAGCCAAGGCTGGTCAGTGAACACTGAAGCTTTCTTT.

Details on this clone: One end of the junction is discordant with germline, which a read error may explain. The rearrangement uses TRBV7-2 and TRBJ2-1; possible D gene TRBD2, 5 bases. This CDR3 has 13 amino acids. Germline-derived CDR1 and CDR2 are SGHTA and FQGNSA. CDR3 in amino acids: CASTLTESGEQFF. CDR3 in DNA: TGTGCCAGCACCTTAACAGAGTCGGGGGAGCAGTTCTTC. Based on the CDR3 plus reference TRBV7-2 and TRBJ2-1, the full variable domain is GAGVSQSPSNKVTEKGKDVELRCDPISGHTALYWYRQSLGQGLEFLIYFQGNSAPDKSGLPSDRFSAERTGGSVSTLTIQRTQQEDSAVYLCASTLTESGEQFFGPGTRLTVL.

This chain uses TRBV27 with TRBJ2-5; 8 nucleotides align to TRBD1. The germline CDR1 and CDR2 sequences are MNHEY and SMNVEV (reference sequence). CDR3 length: 16 residues. V was clipped by 5 bases and J by 1 base; unmatched bases: 9. The CDR3 bases are TGTGCCAGCAGTCCTCGATTGACAGGGGCCCAAGAGACCCAGTACTTC. The encoded protein is CASSPRLTGAQETQYF.

The V call is TRBV2, the J call TRBJ1-1; tentatively, D is TRBD1 (6 bases). CDR3 length: 15 amino acids. Germline V gives CDR1 SNHLY, CDR2 FYNNEI. Trimming pared 1 base from V and 1 base from J, leaving 10 bases between. For the CDR3, the DNA is TGTGCCAGCAGTGAAGTTACAGGGAGGAACACTGAAGCTTTCTTT. Amino acid sequence: CASSEVTGRNTEAFF.

The gene calls are TRBV5-4 and TRBJ2-2, with TRBD2 matching 9 bases. Losses at the gene ends were 2 bases for V and 0 bases for J; bases not matched to a gene: 2. From germline, CDR1 is SGHNT and CDR2 YYREEE (reference sequence). The CDR3 has 16 amino acids. This CDR3 is CASSFGLASNTGELFF. DNA for the CDR3: TGTGCCAGCAGCTTTGGACTAGCGTCGAACACCGGGGAGCTGTTTTTT.

This clone has only one observation. V and J are TRBV28 and TRBJ1-6; unclear D gene. The ends were cut back, 2 bases at V and 7 bases at J, with 12 bases in the middle. From germline, CDR1 is MDHEN and CDR2 SYDVKM. The CDR3 runs to 15 residues. Here the CDR3 reads CASSLSQRTNSPLHF. In DNA, the CDR3 is TGTGCCAGCAGTTTAAGCCAGCGGACGAATTCACCCCTCCACTTT.

This clone appeared a few times. The chain couples TRBV11-2 to TRBJ1-6; a weak D match, TRBD1 (5 bases). The CDR3 has 18 amino acids. V shed 0 bases and J shed 9 bases, with 21 bases lying between them. Germline values: CDR1 SGHAT, CDR2 FQNNGV. CDR3 sequence: CASSLDVRAGVESSPLHF. As DNA, the CDR3 is TGTGCCAGCAGCTTAGATGTTCGCGCGGGGGTGGAGAGTTCACCCCTCCACTTT.

The rearrangement uses TRBV5-6 and TRBJ2-7; 9 bases align to TRBD1. There are 15 residues in the CDR3. After removal of 4 bases from V and 1 base from J, the junction contained 6 bases not matched to a gene. Germline V gene data show CDR1 as SGHDT and CDR2 as YYEEEE. The CDR3 loop reads CASSRRDRVSYEQYF. CDR3 coding DNA: TGTGCCAGCAGCCGCCGGGACAGGGTATCCTACGAGCAGTACTTC. The full variable domain, rest sourced from reference TRBV5-6 and TRBJ2-7, is DAGVTQSPTHLIKTRGQQVTLRCSPKSGHDTVSWYQQALGQGPQFIFQYYEEEERQRGNFPDRFSGHQFPNYSSELNVNALLLGDSALYLCASSRRDRVSYEQYFGPGTRLTVT.

The chain recombines TRBV5-8 with TRBJ2-1; D not resolved. CDR3 size: 12 residues. Trimming removed 7 bases from V and 9 bases from J, with 14 bases in between. Germline loops: CDR1 SGHTS, CDR2 YDEGEE. In nucleotides, the CDR3 is TGTGCCAGCCGCCCACCTTTCACTGAGCAGTTCTTC. Translated, it gives CASRPPFTEQFF.

J is TRBJ1-2 and V is TRBV5-1; TRBD1 might be the D (5 bases). Germline CDR1 is SGHRS and CDR2 is YFSETQ. This CDR3 has 16 residues. V was trimmed by 4 bases and J by 1 base, leaving 17 bases between them. CDR3 DNA sequence: TGCGCCAGCAGCCAAGGTCCAGGGCGGATTAACTATGGCTACACCTTC. Translation gives CASSQGPGRINYGYTF.

The rearrangement links TRBV14 to TRBJ1-1; TRBD1 is a possible D gene (5 bases). Germline V gene data show CDR1 as SGHDN and CDR2 as FVKESK. CDR3 length: 14 amino acids. The V end lost 2 bases, the J end lost 1 base, and 8 bases lay between the germline ends. CDR3 region: CASSQFGGNTEAFF. CDR3 DNA: TGTGCCAGCAGCCAATTCGGGGGGAACACTGAAGCTTTCTTT.

This chain uses TRBV7-2 with TRBJ1-5; no clear D. The length of the CDR3 is 13 residues. The germline V and J ends were trimmed by 4 bases and 4 bases, with 8 bases remaining between them. From germline, CDR1 is SGHTA and CDR2 FQGNSA. Written as DNA, the CDR3 is TGTGCCAGCAGCTCCAGGAGGAATCAGCCCCAGCATTTT. Translating it yields CASSSRRNQPQHF.

This clone appeared a single time. The chain employs TRBV25-1 and TRBJ2-3; 11 positions agree with TRBD2. CDR1 MGHDK and CDR2 SYGVNS come from the germline V gene. The CDR3 totals 15 residues. The trim removed 4 bases at V and 4 bases at J, leaving 4 bases unmatched. This CDR3 reads CASSGLAGGPDTQYF. DNA for the CDR3: TGTGCCAGCAGTGGTTTAGCGGGGGGGCCAGATACGCAGTATTTT.

The chain uses TRBV28 and TRBJ1-6, with 7 nucleotides matching TRBD1. The junction had 8 bases not matched to a gene; V was cut back by 3 bases and J by 6 bases. This CDR3 is built from 16 residues. Germline V gene sequence: CDR1 MDHEN, CDR2 SYDVKM. Here the CDR3 reads CASSLGQGVVNSPLHF. CDR3 bases: TGTGCCAGCAGTTTGGGGCAGGGGGTCGTTAATTCACCCCTCCACTTT.

This chain uses TRBV28 with TRBJ1-1, with D possibly TRBD1 on 6 matching bases. This CDR3 has 15 amino acids. Germline assignment: CDR1 MDHEN and CDR2 SYDVKM. Trimming removed 7 bases from V and 1 base from J, with 16 bases in between. The CDR3 reads CASKMGGGGNTEAFF. The CDR3 coding sequence is TGTGCCAGCAAAATGGGGGGCGGAGGGAACACTGAAGCTTTCTTT.

This chain links TRBV21-1 with TRBJ1-4; the D segment call TRBD1 is taken from the table without a DNA check. TRBV21-1 is deemed a pseudogene. The CDR3 consists of 18 residues. CDR3 in amino acids: CASVLLRDRGASNEKLFF. The DNA of the CDR3 is TGTGCCAGTGTCTTATTAAGGGACAGGGGTGCGTCTAATGAAAAACTGTTTTTT.

The rearrangement joins TRBV6-5 to TRBJ1-6; TRBD1 might be the D (6 bases). Germline CDR1 and CDR2: MNHEY and SVGAGI. This CDR3 is 12 amino acids long. V was cut by 5 bases and J by 15 bases, with 14 bases left in between. The CDR3 DNA reads as TGTGCCAGCAGTCTAATAGGGGGGATCCTCCACTTT. Residues: CASSLIGGILHF.

The chain recombines TRBV5-1 with TRBJ2-7; maybe TRBD1 (5 bases). Germline CDR1 SGHRS, CDR2 YFSETQ. CDR3 size: 13 residues. Trimming stripped 5 bases from V and 0 bases from J, with 9 bases between. CDR3 bases: TGCGCCAGCAGTAGGACAAGCTCCTACGAGCAGTACTTC. This encodes CASSRTSSYEQYF.

V is TRBV28 and J is TRBJ2-2; 7 bases line up with TRBD1. The CDR3 covers 15 residues. Germline CDR1 and CDR2: MDHEN and SYDVKM. Trimming removed 7 bases from V and 3 bases from J; junction bases left unmatched: 8. The CDR3 region is CASMRIRGHTGELFF. DNA for the CDR3: TGTGCCAGCATGAGAATAAGGGGGCACACCGGGGAGCTGTTTTTT.

This rearrangement joins TRBV9 to TRBJ2-3; 7 nucleotides align to TRBD2. Germline lookup yields CDR1 SGDLS and CDR2 YYNGEE. V shed 2 bases and J 1 base; nucleotides not matched to a gene: 4. CDR3 length: 15 residues. The CDR3 is CASSVLAEGTDTQYF. The CDR3 region has the DNA TGTGCCAGCAGCGTGCTAGCGGAAGGCACAGATACGCAGTATTTT.

The V gene is TRBV7-2, the J gene TRBJ2-3; a possible D gene is TRBD1 (6 bases). This CDR3 has 14 amino acids. Germline values: CDR1 SGHTA, CDR2 FQGNSA. The ends were cut back, 1 base at V and 7 bases at J, with 12 bases in the middle. CDR3 DNA: TGTGCCAGCAGCTTAGACAGGGTAACGAATACGCAGTATTTT. Translated, it gives CASSLDRVTNTQYF.